The 25 T cell receptor beta chains below all came from one sample that was sequenced in a study of shared clonotypes between healthy human individuals (dated by TCRdb to 2019 to 2021). Libraries were constructed by the immunoSEQ multiplex PCR assay. TCRdb obtained this table from immuneACCESS and retained in-frame rearrangements with V and J assigned. These tables miss some clones; where compared with another copy, unresolved V genes account for less than half of the shortfall, and the remainder is unexplained. The sample table records about 1 million clones; about 74% of these occur just once. The leading ten clones occupy roughly 1.5% of the sample. The sequenced sample consisted of memory CD4+ T cells sorted from blood. Taken with the paper, the label for cell subset or site translates to: CD45RA-negative fraction. The source is a man between 18 and 29 years old in good health.

The chain has TRBV30 and TRBJ1-5; D perhaps matches TRBD1 (5 bases). The CDR3 runs 15 residues. Trimming cost V 3 bases and J 0 bases, with 12 bases left between them. CDR1 is GTSNPN, CDR2 SVGIG, per germline (reference sequence). The CDR3 loop reads CAWSPGGNSNQPQHF. The CDR3 nucleotides are TGTGCCTGGAGCCCGGGGGGAAATAGCAATCAGCCCCAGCATTTT.

The genes are TRBV11-2 and TRBJ1-6; no clear D. CDR3 length equals 16 residues. The germline CDR1 and CDR2 sequences are SGHAT and FQNNGV. Trimming removed 3 bases at V and 6 bases at J, with 15 bases between. This chain's CDR3 is CASSFPGWRSNSPLHF. CDR3 bases: TGTGCCAGCAGCTTCCCCGGGTGGAGAAGTAATTCACCCCTCCACTTT.

The chain couples TRBV11-2 to TRBJ1-2; D is uncertain. Trimming left V 8 bases short and J 4 bases short, with 8 bases between. Germline lookup yields CDR1 SGHAT and CDR2 FQNNGV. The CDR3 has 11 amino acids. CDR3 region: CASGGSYGYTF. In DNA form, the CDR3 reads TGTGCCAGCGGTGGGTCCTATGGCTACACCTTC.

This clone came up a few times. The chain has TRBV27 and TRBJ1-5; D unresolved. In germline, CDR1 is MNHEY, CDR2 SMNVEV (reference sequence). This CDR3 comprises 13 residues. The V end was cut by 2 bases, the J end by 5 bases, with 7 bases between. The CDR3, as DNA: TGTGCCAGCAGTTTAATGAGAGATCAGCCCCAGCATTTT. Its protein product is CASSLMRDQPQHF.

The chain joins TRBV12-5 to TRBJ1-3, with 11 bases lining up with TRBD1. This CDR3 has 16 residues. Germline V CDR1 and CDR2: LGHNT, FRNRAP. With V trimmed by 5 bases and J by 1 base, 4 bases remained unmatched. The CDR3 loop is CASGLGDRGSGNTIYF. DNA of the CDR3: TGTGCTAGTGGTCTGGGGGACAGGGGGTCTGGAAACACCATATATTTT.

As to this clone: Other DNA sequences from this sample encode an identical CDR3 as well. The V call is TRBV2, the J call TRBJ2-1; 11 nucleotides agree with TRBD1. This CDR3 contains 15 residues. Germline assignment: CDR1 SNHLY and CDR2 FYNNEI. V gave up 4 bases and J gave up 4 bases; unmatched junction bases: 3. CDR3 nucleotide sequence: TGTGCCAGCAGTGCGGACAGGGGGCTTTACAATGAGCAGTTCTTC. It yields the protein CASSADRGLYNEQFF.

The chain has TRBV5-6 and TRBJ2-3; no clear D. Germline CDR1 SGHDT, CDR2 YYEEEE. The CDR3 loop spans 13 amino acids. Trimming took 3 bases from V and 5 from J, leaving 10 bases between them. The CDR3 spells CASSSLVIDTQYF. In nucleotides, the CDR3 is TGTGCCAGCAGCTCCCTAGTGATAGATACGCAGTATTTT. Full variable domain (rest looked up from reference TRBV5-6 and TRBJ2-3): DAGVTQSPTHLIKTRGQQVTLRCSPKSGHDTVSWYQQALGQGPQFIFQYYEEEERQRGNFPDRFSGHQFPNYSSELNVNALLLGDSALYLCASSSLVIDTQYFGPGTRLTVL.

The chain employs TRBV5-1 and TRBJ2-7; D perhaps matches TRBD1 (5 bases). CDR1 and CDR2 (germline): SGHRS, YFSETQ. The ends were cut back, 0 bases at V and 4 bases at J, with 11 bases in the middle. CDR3 length equals 14 residues. CDR3: CASSLEGVQYEQYF. For the CDR3, the DNA is TGCGCCAGCAGCTTGGAAGGGGTACAATACGAGCAGTACTTC.

This chain uses TRBV6-6 with TRBJ1-4; no clear D gene. CDR1 and CDR2 from the germline V gene are MNHNY and SVGAGI (reference sequence). V was trimmed by 5 bases and J by 3 bases, leaving 13 bases between them. This CDR3 has 15 residues. CDR3 bases: TGTGCCAGCAGTCGCCTCGGGGTGCCTAATGAAAAACTGTTTTTT. Its protein is CASSRLGVPNEKLFF.

The table lists this clone with a count of one. A much larger clone differs from this one at a single base, so this may be a read error. The gene calls are TRBV4-3 and TRBJ2-1, with D possibly TRBD1 on 6 matching bases. V was trimmed by 2 bases and J by 9 bases, leaving 14 bases between them. Germline CDR1 reads LGHNA; CDR2 reads YSLEER. This CDR3 is built from 14 residues. The CDR3 DNA sequence: TGCGCCAGCAGCCAAAATGAGGGGGTGGGTGAGCAGTTCTTC. Translating gives CASSQNEGVGEQFF.

This clone was observed at least ten times. Additional DNA sequences in this sample encode the identical CDR3. This CDR3 reads CAWSPGRTEAFF. CDR3 bases: TGTGCCTGGAGTCCAGGTCGGACTGAAGCTTTCTTT. The V call is TRBV30, the J call TRBJ1-1; D remains ambiguous. The CDR3 has 12 amino acids. V was clipped by 2 bases and J by 5 bases, with 9 bases between them. In germline, CDR1 is GTSNPN, CDR2 SVGIG (reference sequence).

The chain joins TRBV7-8 to TRBJ2-3, with TRBD1 as a possible D gene (6 bases). In germline, CDR1 is SGHVS, CDR2 FQNEAQ. CDR3 length equals 15 residues. Trimming removed 2 bases from V and 2 bases from J, with 11 bases in between. The CDR3 spells CASSLYQGPTDTQYF. In nucleotides, the CDR3 is TGTGCCAGCAGCTTATATCAGGGGCCCACAGATACGCAGTATTTT.

This clone has just a few counts. This rearrangement joins TRBV5-8 to TRBJ2-6, with D possibly matching TRBD1 (5 bases). Trimming left V 5 bases short and J 18 bases short, with 18 bases between. The CDR3 covers 12 residues. From germline, CDR1 is SGHTS and CDR2 YDEGEE. DNA of the CDR3: TGTGCCAGCAGATCTAGGACATCTATTAAGACTTTC. Amino acid sequence: CASRSRTSIKTF.

The sample holds one count of this clone. The V call is TRBV5-1, the J call TRBJ2-7; either TRBD1 or TRBD2 may supply D (7 bases each). The CDR3 contains 17 residues. With 4 bases removed from V and 0 bases from J, the gap between germline ends came to 20 bases. Germline assignment: CDR1 SGHRS and CDR2 YFSETQ. The CDR3 DNA is TGCGCCAGCAGCCGAGGGGGCGGGGGACCGAGCTCCTACGAGCAGTACTTC. It encodes CASSRGGGGPSSYEQYF.

The rearrangement uses TRBV27 and TRBJ2-7; 9 bases are shared with TRBD1. Germline CDR1 MNHEY, CDR2 SMNVEV (reference sequence). J was trimmed by 4 bases and V by 2 bases; bases with no gene match: 27. This CDR3 spans 22 amino acids. The CDR3 is CASSLLSRDRAGVLLLRYEQYF. CDR3 in DNA: TGTGCCAGCAGTTTACTGTCCCGGGACAGGGCGGGAGTACTTCTGCTTAGATACGAGCAGTACTTC.

The rearrangement joins TRBV4-1 to TRBJ1-5, with a tentative D call TRBD1 (6 bases). CDR1 and CDR2 from the germline V gene are MGHRA and YSYEKL. This CDR3 spans 15 amino acids. Trimming cost V 1 base and J 3 bases, with 10 bases left between them. DNA of the CDR3: TGCGCCAGCAGCCAAGGACAGGCCCACAATCAGCCCCAGCATTTT. Translation gives CASSQGQAHNQPQHF.

This clone was counted a single time. A far more abundant clone sits one base away, making this likely a read error. This chain uses TRBV2 with TRBJ2-6; D may match TRBD1 or TRBD2 (7 bases each). Germline assignment: CDR1 SNHLY and CDR2 FYNNEI. The CDR3 totals 17 residues. V was shortened by 2 bases and J by 3 bases, with 14 bases between the two germline ends. The DNA of the CDR3 is TGTGCCAGCAGTGAAACGGGGAGGGGGCTTGGGGCCAACGTCCTGACTTTC. Residues: CASSETGRGLGANVLTF.

The chain joins TRBV28 to TRBJ2-7, with TRBD2 matching 10 bases. V lost 5 bases, J lost 7 bases, and 11 bases stayed unmatched. CDR3 length equals 15 residues. The germline gives CDR1 MDHEN, CDR2 SYDVKM. The CDR3 DNA reads TGTGCCAGCAGTCTCCCTAGCGGGGGTCCGGGTGAGCAGTACTTC. It yields the protein CASSLPSGGPGEQYF.

The V call is TRBV11-1, the J call TRBJ2-5; 15 positions match TRBD2. The V gene's germline CDR1 is SGHAT and CDR2 FQDESV (reference sequence). CDR3 size: 18 residues. Unmatched junction bases numbered 9, after V lost 3 bases and J lost 4 bases. The CDR3, as DNA: TGTGCCAGCAGCTTCGGACTAGCGGGGGGGCCCTTACGAGAGACCCAGTACTTC. It translates to CASSFGLAGGPLRETQYF.

V usage is TRBV6-5 and J usage is TRBJ2-1, with 8 positions matching TRBD1. Germline values: CDR1 MNHEY, CDR2 SVGAGI. This CDR3 spans 13 amino acids. Trimming removed 6 bases from V and 8 bases from J; junction bases left unmatched: 6. CDR3: CASRGTGRDEQFF. The CDR3 bases are TGTGCCAGCAGGGGGACAGGTAGAGATGAGCAGTTCTTC.

The rearrangement joins TRBV6-5 to TRBJ1-6, with unresolved D. This CDR3 has 15 residues. V was clipped by 6 bases and J by 0 bases, with 9 bases between them. Germline loops: CDR1 MNHEY, CDR2 SVGAGI. The CDR3 sequence is CASSPDLSYNSPLHF. The CDR3 DNA follows: TGTGCCAGCAGCCCCGATCTCTCCTATAATTCACCCCTCCACTTT.

The chain carries TRBV5-6 and TRBJ2-7, with TRBD1 as a possible D gene (5 bases). The V end lost 8 bases, the J end lost 3 bases, and 12 bases lay between the germline ends. There are 12 residues in the CDR3. Germline CDR1 reads SGHDT; CDR2 reads YYEEEE. The CDR3 bases are TGTGCCAGTAGGGGATTTGGCTACGAGCAGTACTTC. This sequence encodes CASRGFGYEQYF.

This clone was observed a handful of times. The chain has TRBV14 and TRBJ1-1; 7 nucleotides line up with TRBD1. The CDR3 spans 14 residues. Unmatched junction bases numbered 9, after V lost 6 bases and J lost 5 bases. Germline CDR1 and CDR2: SGHDN and FVKESK. CDR3 protein: CASSERDRVTEAFF. The CDR3 DNA sequence: TGTGCCAGCAGTGAAAGAGACAGGGTGACTGAAGCTTTCTTT.

CDR3 bases: TGTGCCAGCAGTGCAGGGGAGAACACTGAAGCTTTCTTT. The encoded protein is CASSAGENTEAFF. V gene TRBV2 combines with J gene TRBJ1-1; tentative D call: TRBD1 (6 bases). Germline CDR1 reads SNHLY; CDR2 reads FYNNEI. There are 13 residues in the CDR3. Trimming left V 4 bases short and J 1 base short, with 7 bases between.

The V and J genes are TRBV7-2 and TRBJ2-3; D call uncertain. Trimming shortened V by 5 bases and J by 6 bases, and 9 bases separated the two germline ends. The germline gives CDR1 SGHTA, CDR2 FQGNSA. The CDR3 consists of 12 residues. The DNA of the CDR3 is TGTGCCAGCAGCCGAAGAGTGGATACGCAGTATTTT. Its translation is CASSRRVDTQYF.